This T cell receptor beta chain originates from a study of T-cell reconstitution after alpha-beta-depleted transplantation in children. The TCRbeta library was prepared with unique molecular identifiers. TCRdb re-derived calls from the PCR reads in MiXCR, one entry per CDR3 protein. This sample yields some 500,000 distinct CDR3 sequences, of which 15% to 20% are seen a single time; 3.3% belongs to the top ten. The TCR was taken from a human donor who donated a stem cell graft to a child with acute lymphoblastic leukemia. The sample in question was PBMCs from the stem cell graft donor, obtained from the stem cell graft.

CDR3 loop: CSVEQGYGYTF. DNA of the CDR3: TGCAGCGTGGAACAGGGATATGGCTACACCTTC. The rearrangement links TRBV29-1 to TRBJ1-2, with D perhaps TRBD1 (6 bases). CDR1 SQVTM and CDR2 ANQGSEA come from the germline V gene. Trimming took off 6 bases at V and 5 bases at J, with 10 bases between the two ends. The CDR3 length is 11 residues.